The entry below describes one T cell receptor (beta chain). Its antigen remains unknown. Unique molecular identifiers were incorporated when the TCRbeta library was constructed. TCRdb fed the PCR reads into MiXCR, producing one record per CDR3 protein. The sample consists of some 840,000 distinct CDR3 sequences, roughly 15% of them appearing once. The data stem from a study of T-cell reconstitution after alpha-beta-depleted transplantation in children. Study-level results: Some patients' high day-60 TCRbeta diversity was traced to surviving recipient T cells and thymic progenitors. As was reported, about two months after transplant, alpha-beta T cells came from several hundred expanded graft clones. T-cell numbers and diversity one year post-transplant derived largely from freshly generated T cells.

CDR1 SGHRS and CDR2 YFSETQ come from the germline V gene. The CDR3 length is 17 residues. V gave up 4 bases and J gave up 0 bases; unmatched junction bases: 9. V gene TRBV5-1 combines with J gene TRBJ2-3; 9 nucleotides agree with TRBD2. The clonotype originates from a male patient younger than 18 who had a stem cell transplant for acute lymphoblastic leukemia, so the T cells may come from the graft donor. The sample in question was PBMCs, mostly from graft donor cells, obtained 360 days after TCRalphabeta/CD19-depleted stem cell transplant. The CDR3 DNA sequence: TGCGCCAGCAGCCCAGGACTAGCGCAGAGAAGCACAGATACGCAGTATTTT. Protein sequence: CASSPGLAQRSTDTQYF.